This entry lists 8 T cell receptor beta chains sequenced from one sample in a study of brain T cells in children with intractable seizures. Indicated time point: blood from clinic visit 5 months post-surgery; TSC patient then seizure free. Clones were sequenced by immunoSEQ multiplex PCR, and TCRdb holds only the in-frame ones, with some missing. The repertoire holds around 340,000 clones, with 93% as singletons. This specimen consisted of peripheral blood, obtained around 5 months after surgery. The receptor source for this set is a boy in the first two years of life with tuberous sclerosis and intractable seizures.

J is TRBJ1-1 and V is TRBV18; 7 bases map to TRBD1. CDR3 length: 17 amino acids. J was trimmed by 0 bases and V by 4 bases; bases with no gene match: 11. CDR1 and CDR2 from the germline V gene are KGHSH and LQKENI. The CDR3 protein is CASSQRQGGHMNTEAFF. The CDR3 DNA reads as TGTGCCAGCTCACAAAGACAGGGTGGTCACATGAACACTGAAGCTTTCTTT.

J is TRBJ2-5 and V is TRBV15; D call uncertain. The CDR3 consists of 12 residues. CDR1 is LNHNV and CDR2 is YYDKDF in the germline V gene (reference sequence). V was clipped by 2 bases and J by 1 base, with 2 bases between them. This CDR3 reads CATSRSQETQYF. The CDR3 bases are TGTGCCACCAGCAGATCCCAAGAGACCCAGTACTTC.

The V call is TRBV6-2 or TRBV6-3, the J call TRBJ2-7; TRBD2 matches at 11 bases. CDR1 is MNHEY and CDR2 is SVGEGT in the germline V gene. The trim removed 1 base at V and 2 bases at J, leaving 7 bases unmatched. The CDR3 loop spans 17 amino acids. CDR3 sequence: CASSYLASGGNTYEQYF. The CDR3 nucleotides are TGTGCCAGCAGTTACTTGGCTAGCGGGGGGAACACCTACGAGCAGTACTTC.

Here the CDR3 DNA reads TGCGCCAGCAGCTTTGAGGCTAATGAAAAACTGTTTTTT. It specifies CASSFEANEKLFF. The gene calls are TRBV5-1 and TRBJ1-4; D is uncertain. V lost 2 bases and J lost 3, with 5 bases in between. The CDR3 totals 13 residues. Germline CDR1 reads SGHRS; CDR2 reads YFSETQ.

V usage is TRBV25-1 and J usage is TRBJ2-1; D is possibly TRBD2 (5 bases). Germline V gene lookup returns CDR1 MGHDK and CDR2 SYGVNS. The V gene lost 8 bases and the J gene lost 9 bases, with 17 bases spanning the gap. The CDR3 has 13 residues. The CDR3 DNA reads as TGTGCCAGCGGGCTAGCACCTGTAAGTGAGCAGTTCTTC. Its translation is CASGLAPVSEQFF.

CDR3 sequence: CSVETNTEAFF. The CDR3 DNA is TGCAGCGTTGAGACGAACACTGAAGCTTTCTTT. This rearrangement joins TRBV29-1 to TRBJ1-1; D is unresolved. The V and J ends lost 3 bases and 1 base respectively, with 3 bases between them. Germline V gives CDR1 SQVTM, CDR2 ANQGSEA. The CDR3 runs to 11 residues.

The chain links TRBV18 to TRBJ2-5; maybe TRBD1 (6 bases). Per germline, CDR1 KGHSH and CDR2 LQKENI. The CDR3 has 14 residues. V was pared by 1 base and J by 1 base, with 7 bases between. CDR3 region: CASSPLRGQETQYF. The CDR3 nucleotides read TGTGCCAGCTCACCACTCAGGGGCCAAGAGACCCAGTACTTC. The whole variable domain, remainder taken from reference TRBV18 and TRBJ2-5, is NAGVMQNPRHLVRRRGQEARLRCSPMKGHSHVYWYRQLPEEGLKFMVYLQKENIIDESGMPKERFSAEFPKEGPSILRIQQVVRGDSAAYFCASSPLRGQETQYFGPGTRLLVL.

The CDR3 DNA reads TGCAGCGTTTTGGGACAGGAGAGCTCCTACAATGAGCAGTTCTTC. Its translation: CSVLGQESSYNEQFF. V and J are TRBV29-1 and TRBJ2-1; TRBD1 aligns across 8 bases. This CDR3 has 15 amino acids. Germline values: CDR1 SQVTM, CDR2 ANQGSEA. V shed 5 bases and J 0 bases; nucleotides not matched to a gene: 6.